The present entry profiles one T cell receptor (beta chain) with its context. Assay: immunoSEQ multiplex PCR; the TCRdb copy retains only in-frame clones and omits some. There are around 19,000 clones in the sample; less than 90% occur only once, and less than 30% lies in the top ten. This sample is part of a study of control samples from healthy donors and cancer patients. The CDR3 loop spans 15 amino acids. With 5 bases clipped from V and 7 bases from J, the junction kept 10 bases outside the gene matches. In germline, CDR1 is LNHDA, CDR2 SQIVND (reference sequence). The sequence came from a woman in her sixties or seventies with lung cancer. The source material was PBMCs. This chain connects TRBV19 to TRBJ1-5; TRBD1 agrees at 8 bases. DNA of the CDR3: TGTGCCAGTAGTCCCTGGGGGGACAGGTGGCAGCCCCAGCATTTT. It translates to CASSPWGDRWQPQHF.